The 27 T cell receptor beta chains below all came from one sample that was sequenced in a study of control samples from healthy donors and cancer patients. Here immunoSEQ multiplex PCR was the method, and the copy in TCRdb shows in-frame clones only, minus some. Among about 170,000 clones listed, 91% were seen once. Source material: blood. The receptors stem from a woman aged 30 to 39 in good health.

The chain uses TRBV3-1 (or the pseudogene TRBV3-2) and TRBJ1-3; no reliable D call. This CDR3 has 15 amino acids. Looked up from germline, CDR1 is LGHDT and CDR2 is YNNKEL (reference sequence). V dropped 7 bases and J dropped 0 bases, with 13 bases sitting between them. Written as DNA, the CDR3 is TGTGCCAGCATGCAACAACGGACCTCTGGAAACACCATATATTTT. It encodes CASMQQRTSGNTIYF.

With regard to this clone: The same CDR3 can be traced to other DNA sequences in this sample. As DNA, the CDR3 is TGTGCCAGCAGTTGGGGGAATCAGCCCCAGCATTTT. Residues: CASSWGNQPQHF. This chain joins TRBV12-3 or TRBV12-4 and TRBJ1-5; possibly TRBD1 for D (5 bases). This CDR3 contains 12 residues. Trimming removed 4 bases at V and 4 bases at J, with 5 bases between.

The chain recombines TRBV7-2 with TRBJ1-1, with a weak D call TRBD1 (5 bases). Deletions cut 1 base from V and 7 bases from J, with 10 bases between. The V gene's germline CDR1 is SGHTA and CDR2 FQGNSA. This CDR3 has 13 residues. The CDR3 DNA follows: TGTGCCAGCAGCTTAGGGGGGAACTTTGAAGCTTTCTTT. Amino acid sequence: CASSLGGNFEAFF. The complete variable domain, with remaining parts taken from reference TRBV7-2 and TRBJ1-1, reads GAGVSQSPSNKVTEKGKDVELRCDPISGHTALYWYRQSLGQGLEFLIYFQGNSAPDKSGLPSDRFSAERTGGSVSTLTIQRTQQEDSAVYLCASSLGGNFEAFFGQGTRLTVV.

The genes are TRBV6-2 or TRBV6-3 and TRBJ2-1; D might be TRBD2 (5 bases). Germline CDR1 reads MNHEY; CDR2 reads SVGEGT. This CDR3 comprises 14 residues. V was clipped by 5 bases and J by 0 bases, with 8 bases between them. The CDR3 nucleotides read TGTGCCAGCAGTCGAGCGGACTCCTACAATGAGCAGTTCTTC. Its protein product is CASSRADSYNEQFF.

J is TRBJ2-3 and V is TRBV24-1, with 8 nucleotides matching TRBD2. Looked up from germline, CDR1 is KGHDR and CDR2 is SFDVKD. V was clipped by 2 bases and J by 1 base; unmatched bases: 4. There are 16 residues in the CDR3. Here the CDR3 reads CATSDYPTSGTDTQYF. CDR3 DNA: TGTGCCACCAGTGATTACCCGACTAGCGGCACAGATACGCAGTATTTT.

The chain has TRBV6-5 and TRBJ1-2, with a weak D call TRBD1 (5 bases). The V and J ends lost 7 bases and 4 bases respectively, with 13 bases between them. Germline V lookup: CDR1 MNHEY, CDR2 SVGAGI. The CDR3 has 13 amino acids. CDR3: CASMSQGLYGYTF. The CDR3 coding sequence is TGTGCCAGCATGTCGCAGGGCCTCTATGGCTACACCTTC.

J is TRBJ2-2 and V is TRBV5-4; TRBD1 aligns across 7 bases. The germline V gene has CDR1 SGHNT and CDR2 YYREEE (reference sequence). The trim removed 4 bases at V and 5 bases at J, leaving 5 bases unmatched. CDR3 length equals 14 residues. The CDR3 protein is CASSRDRITGELFF. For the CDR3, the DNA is TGTGCCAGCAGCCGGGACAGAATAACCGGGGAGCTGTTTTTT. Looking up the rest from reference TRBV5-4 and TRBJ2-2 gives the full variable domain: ETGVTQSPTHLIKTRGQQVTLRCSSQSGHNTVSWYQQALGQGPQFIFQYYREEENGRGNFPPRFSGLQFPNYSSELNVNALELDDSALYLCASSRDRITGELFFGEGSRLTVL.

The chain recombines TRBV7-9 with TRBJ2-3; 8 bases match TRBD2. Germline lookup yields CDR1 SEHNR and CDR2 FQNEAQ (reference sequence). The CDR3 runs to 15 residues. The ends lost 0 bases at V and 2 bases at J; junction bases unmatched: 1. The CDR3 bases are TGTGCCAGCAGCTTAGCTAGCGGGAACACAGATACGCAGTATTTT. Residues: CASSLASGNTDTQYF.

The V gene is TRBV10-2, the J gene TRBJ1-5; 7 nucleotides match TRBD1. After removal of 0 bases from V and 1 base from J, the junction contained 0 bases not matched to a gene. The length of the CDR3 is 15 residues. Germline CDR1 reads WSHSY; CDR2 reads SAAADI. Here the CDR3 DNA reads TGCGCCAGCAGTGAGTCGGACAGGAGCAATCAGCCCCAGCATTTT. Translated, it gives CASSESDRSNQPQHF.

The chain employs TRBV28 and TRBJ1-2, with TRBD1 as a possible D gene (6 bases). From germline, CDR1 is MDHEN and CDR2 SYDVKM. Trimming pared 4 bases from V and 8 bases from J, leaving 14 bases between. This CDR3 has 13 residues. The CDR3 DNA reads TGTGCCAGCAGTTCGACTTACAGGGTCGGCTACACCTTC. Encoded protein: CASSSTYRVGYTF.

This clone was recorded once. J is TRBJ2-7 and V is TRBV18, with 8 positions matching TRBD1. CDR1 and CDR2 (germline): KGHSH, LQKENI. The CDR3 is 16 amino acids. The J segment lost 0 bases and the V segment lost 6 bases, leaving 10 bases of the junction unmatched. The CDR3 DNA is TGTGCCAGCTCGTCCTCAGGACAGGGCTTCTCCTACGAGCAGTACTTC. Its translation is CASSSSGQGFSYEQYF. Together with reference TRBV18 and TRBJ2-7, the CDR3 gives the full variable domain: NAGVMQNPRHLVRRRGQEARLRCSPMKGHSHVYWYRQLPEEGLKFMVYLQKENIIDESGMPKERFSAEFPKEGPSILRIQQVVRGDSAAYFCASSSSGQGFSYEQYFGPGTRLTVT.

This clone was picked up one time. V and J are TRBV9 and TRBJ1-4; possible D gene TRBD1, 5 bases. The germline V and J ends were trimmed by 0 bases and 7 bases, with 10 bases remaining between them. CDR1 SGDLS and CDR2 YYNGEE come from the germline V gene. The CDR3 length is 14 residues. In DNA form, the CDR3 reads TGTGCCAGCAGCGTAGGTCTGGGGGGTGAAAAACTGTTTTTT. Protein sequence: CASSVGLGGEKLFF.

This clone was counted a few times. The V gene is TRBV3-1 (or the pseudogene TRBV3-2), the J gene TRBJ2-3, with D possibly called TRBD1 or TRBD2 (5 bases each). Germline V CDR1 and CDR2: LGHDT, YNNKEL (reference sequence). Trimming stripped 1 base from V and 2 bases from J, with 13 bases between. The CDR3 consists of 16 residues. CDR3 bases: TGTGCCAGCAGCCAAGGACGGGGCGGACCCACAGATACGCAGTATTTT. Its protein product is CASSQGRGGPTDTQYF.

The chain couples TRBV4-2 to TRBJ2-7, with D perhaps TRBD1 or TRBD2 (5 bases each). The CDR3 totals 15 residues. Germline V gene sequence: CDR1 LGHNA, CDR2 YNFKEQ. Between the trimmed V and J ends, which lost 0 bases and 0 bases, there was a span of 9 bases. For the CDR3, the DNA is TGTGCCAGCAGCCAAGAACGAGGGGACTCCTACGAGCAGTACTTC. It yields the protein CASSQERGDSYEQYF.

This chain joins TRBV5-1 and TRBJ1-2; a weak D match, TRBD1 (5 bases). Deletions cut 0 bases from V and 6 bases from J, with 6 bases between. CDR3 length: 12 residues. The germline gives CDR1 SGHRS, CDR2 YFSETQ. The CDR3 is CASSLARDGYTF. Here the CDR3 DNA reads TGCGCCAGCAGCTTGGCCAGGGATGGCTACACCTTC.

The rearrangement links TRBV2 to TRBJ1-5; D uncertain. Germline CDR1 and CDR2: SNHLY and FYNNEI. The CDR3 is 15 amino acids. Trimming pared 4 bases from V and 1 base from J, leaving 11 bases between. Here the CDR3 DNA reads TGTGCCAGCAGTGCAGAGACTTCAAGCAATCAGCCCCAGCATTTT. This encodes CASSAETSSNQPQHF.

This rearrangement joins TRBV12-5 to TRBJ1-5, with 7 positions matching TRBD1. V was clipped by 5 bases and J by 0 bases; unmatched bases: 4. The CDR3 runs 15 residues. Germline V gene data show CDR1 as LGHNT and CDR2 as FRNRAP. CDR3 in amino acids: CASGRGQLSNQPQHF. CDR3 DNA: TGTGCTAGTGGTAGGGGACAGCTTAGCAATCAGCCCCAGCATTTT.

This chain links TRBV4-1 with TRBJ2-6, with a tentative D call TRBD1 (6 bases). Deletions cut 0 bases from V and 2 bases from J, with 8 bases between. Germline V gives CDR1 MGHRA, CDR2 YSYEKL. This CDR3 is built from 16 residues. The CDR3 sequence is CASSQDPGAGANVLTF. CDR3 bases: TGCGCCAGCAGCCAAGATCCAGGGGCTGGGGCCAACGTCCTGACTTTC.

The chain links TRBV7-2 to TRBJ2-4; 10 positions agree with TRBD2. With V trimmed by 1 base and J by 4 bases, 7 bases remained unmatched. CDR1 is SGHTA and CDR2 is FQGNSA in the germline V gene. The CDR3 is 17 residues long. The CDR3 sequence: CASSLGGASGSKNIQYF. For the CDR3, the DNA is TGTGCCAGCAGCTTAGGGGGGGCTAGCGGGAGTAAAAACATTCAGTACTTC.

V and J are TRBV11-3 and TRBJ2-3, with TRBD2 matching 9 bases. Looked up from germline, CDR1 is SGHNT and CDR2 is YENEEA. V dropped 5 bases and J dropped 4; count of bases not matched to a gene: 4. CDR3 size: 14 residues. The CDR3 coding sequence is TGTGCCAGCAGCCCCCGGACTAGCGCAGATACGCAGTATTTT. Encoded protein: CASSPRTSADTQYF. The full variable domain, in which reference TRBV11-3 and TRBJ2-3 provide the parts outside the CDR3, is EAGVVQSPRYKIIEKKQPVAFWCNPISGHNTLYWYLQNLGQGPELLIRYENEEAVDDSQLPKDRFSAERLKGVDSTLKIQPAELGDSAVYLCASSPRTSADTQYFGPGTRLTVL.

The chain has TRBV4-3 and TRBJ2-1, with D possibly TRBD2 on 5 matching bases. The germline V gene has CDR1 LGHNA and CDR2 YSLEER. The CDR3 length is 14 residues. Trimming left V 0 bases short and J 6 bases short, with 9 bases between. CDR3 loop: CASSQELAPNEQFF. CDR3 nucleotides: TGCGCCAGCAGCCAAGAGCTAGCCCCCAATGAGCAGTTCTTC.

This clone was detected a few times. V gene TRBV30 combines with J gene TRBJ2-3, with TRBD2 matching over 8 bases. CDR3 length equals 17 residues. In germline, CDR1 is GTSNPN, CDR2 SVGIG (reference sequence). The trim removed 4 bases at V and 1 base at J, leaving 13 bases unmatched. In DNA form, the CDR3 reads TGTGCCTGGACCGTACGCCCCCGAGCGGGAGGCACAGATACGCAGTATTTT. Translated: CAWTVRPRAGGTDTQYF.

The DNA of the CDR3 is TGTGCCAGCTCAAGACAGGGCTCACCCCTCCACTTT. As protein: CASSRQGSPLHF. The V and J genes are TRBV18 and TRBJ1-6, with 7 positions matching TRBD1. Losses at the gene ends were 5 bases for V and 10 bases for J; bases not matched to a gene: 2. The CDR3 runs to 12 residues. CDR1 and CDR2 (germline): KGHSH, LQKENI. Looking up the rest from reference TRBV18 and TRBJ1-6 gives the full variable domain: NAGVMQNPRHLVRRRGQEARLRCSPMKGHSHVYWYRQLPEEGLKFMVYLQKENIIDESGMPKERFSAEFPKEGPSILRIQQVVRGDSAAYFCASSRQGSPLHFGNGTRLTVT.

CDR3 nucleotide sequence: TGTGCCAGCAGTTACTCGGGACAGGGTCCCTACGAGCAGTACTTC. It is translated as CASSYSGQGPYEQYF. The V gene is TRBV6-5, the J gene TRBJ2-7; the match to TRBD1 covers 9 bases. CDR1 and CDR2 from the germline V gene are MNHEY and SVGAGI. The ends lost 0 bases at V and 2 bases at J; junction bases unmatched: 2. The CDR3 has 15 residues.

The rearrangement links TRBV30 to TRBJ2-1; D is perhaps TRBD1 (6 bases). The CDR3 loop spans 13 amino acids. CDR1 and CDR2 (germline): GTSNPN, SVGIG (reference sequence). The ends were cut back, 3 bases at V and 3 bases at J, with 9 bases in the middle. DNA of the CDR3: TGTGCCTGGAGGTTGACAGGCTACAATGAGCAGTTCTTC. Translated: CAWRLTGYNEQFF.

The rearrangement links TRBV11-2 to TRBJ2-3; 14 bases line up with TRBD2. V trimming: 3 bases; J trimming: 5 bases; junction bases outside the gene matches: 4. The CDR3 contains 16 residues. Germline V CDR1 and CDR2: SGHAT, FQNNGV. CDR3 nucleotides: TGTGCCAGCAGCTTGGGACTAGCGGGAGTAGGAGATACGCAGTATTTT. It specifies CASSLGLAGVGDTQYF. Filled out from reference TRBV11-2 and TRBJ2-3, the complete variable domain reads EAGVAQSPRYKIIEKRQSVAFWCNPISGHATLYWYQQILGQGPKLLIQFQNNGVVDDSQLPKDRFSAERLKGVDSTLKIQPAKLEDSAVYLCASSLGLAGVGDTQYFGPGTRLTVL.

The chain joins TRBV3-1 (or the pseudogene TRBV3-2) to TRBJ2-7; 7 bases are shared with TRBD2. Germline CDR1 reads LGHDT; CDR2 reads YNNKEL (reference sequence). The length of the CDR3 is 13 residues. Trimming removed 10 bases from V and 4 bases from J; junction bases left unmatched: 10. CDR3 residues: CATGPGLTYEQYF. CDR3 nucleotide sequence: TGTGCCACCGGGCCGGGACTAACTTACGAGCAGTACTTC.